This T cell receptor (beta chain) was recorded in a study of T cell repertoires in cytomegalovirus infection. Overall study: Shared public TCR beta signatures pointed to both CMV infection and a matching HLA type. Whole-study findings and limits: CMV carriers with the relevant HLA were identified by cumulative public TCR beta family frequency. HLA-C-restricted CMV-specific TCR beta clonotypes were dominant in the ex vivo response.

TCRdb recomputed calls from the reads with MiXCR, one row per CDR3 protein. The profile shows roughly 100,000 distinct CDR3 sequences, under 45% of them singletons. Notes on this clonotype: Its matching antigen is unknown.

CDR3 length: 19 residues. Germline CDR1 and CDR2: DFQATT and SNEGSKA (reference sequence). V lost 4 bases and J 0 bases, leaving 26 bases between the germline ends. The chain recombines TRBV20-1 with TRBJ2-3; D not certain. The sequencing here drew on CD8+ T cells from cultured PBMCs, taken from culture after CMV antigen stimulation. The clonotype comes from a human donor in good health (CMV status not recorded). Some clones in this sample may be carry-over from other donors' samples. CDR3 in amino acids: CSANPDPFRSTGSTDTQYF. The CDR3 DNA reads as TGCAGTGCTAACCCCGACCCCTTCCGCTCCACTGGAAGCACAGATACGCAGTATTTT.